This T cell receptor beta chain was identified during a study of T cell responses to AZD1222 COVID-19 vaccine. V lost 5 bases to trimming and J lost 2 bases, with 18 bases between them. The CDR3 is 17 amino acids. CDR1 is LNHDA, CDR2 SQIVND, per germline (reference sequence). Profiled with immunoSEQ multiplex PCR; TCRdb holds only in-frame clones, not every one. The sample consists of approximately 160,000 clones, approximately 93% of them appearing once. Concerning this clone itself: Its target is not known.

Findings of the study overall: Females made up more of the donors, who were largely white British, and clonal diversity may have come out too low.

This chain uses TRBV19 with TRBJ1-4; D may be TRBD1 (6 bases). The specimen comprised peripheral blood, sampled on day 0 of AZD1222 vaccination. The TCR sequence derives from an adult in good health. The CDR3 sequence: CASSPGQTRLTNEKLFF. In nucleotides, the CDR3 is TGTGCCAGTAGTCCAGGACAGACCCGGTTGACTAATGAAAAACTGTTTTTT. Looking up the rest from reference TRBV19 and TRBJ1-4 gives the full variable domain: DGGITQSPKYLFRKEGQNVTLSCEQNLNHDAMYWYRQDPGQGLRLIYYSQIVNDFQKGDIAEGYSVSREKKESFPLTVTSAQKNPTAFYLCASSPGQTRLTNEKLFFGSGTQLSVL.